A single sample is the source of the 30 T cell receptor beta chains below, sequenced in a study of T-cell reconstitution after alpha-beta-depleted transplantation in children. During its preparation, the TCRbeta library received unique molecular identifiers. MiXCR, run by TCRdb on the PCR reads, gives a single entry per CDR3 protein. The table includes about 610,000 distinct CDR3 sequences, 10% detected once. This sample comprised PBMCs from the stem cell graft donor, obtained from the stem cell graft. The receptors stem from a human donor who donated a stem cell graft to a child with acute myeloid leukemia.

This chain uses TRBV20-1 with TRBJ1-5, with 7 bases lining up with TRBD1. Unmatched junction bases numbered 6, after V lost 2 bases and J lost 5 bases. The CDR3 length is 14 residues. The germline V gene has CDR1 DFQATT and CDR2 SNEGSKA (reference sequence). CDR3 amino acids: CSARLGGEHQPQHF. In DNA form, the CDR3 reads TGCAGTGCTAGACTAGGGGGCGAACATCAGCCCCAGCATTTT.

The table lists this clonotype with many counts. The rearrangement uses TRBV6-5 and TRBJ2-3; no definite D call. With 6 bases removed from V and 6 bases from J, the gap between germline ends came to 7 bases. Germline loops: CDR1 MNHEY, CDR2 SVGAGI. The CDR3 runs 11 residues. In DNA, the CDR3 is TGTGCCAGCAGACAGTCCGATACGCAGTATTTT. Residues: CASRQSDTQYF.

V is TRBV5-1 and J is TRBJ2-5; unclear D gene. Germline V lookup: CDR1 SGHRS, CDR2 YFSETQ. V was trimmed by 3 bases and J by 3 bases, leaving 6 bases between them. The CDR3 spans 12 residues. The CDR3 DNA follows: TGCGCCAGCAGCTCCAGAGAAGAGACCCAGTACTTC. It specifies CASSSREETQYF. The variable domain in full, with the rest retrieved from reference TRBV5-1 and TRBJ2-5, is KAGVTQTPRYLIKTRGQQVTLSCSPISGHRSVSWYQQTPGQGLQFLFEYFSETQRNKGNFPGRFSGRQFSNSRSEMNVSTLELGDSALYLCASSSREETQYFGPGTRLLVL.

This clonotype was counted only a few times. The J gene is TRBJ1-2, the V gene TRBV12-3 or TRBV12-4; a possible D gene is TRBD1 (5 bases). V shed 3 bases and J shed 8 bases, with 13 bases lying between them. The CDR3 runs to 13 residues. CDR3 sequence (DNA): TGTGCCAGCAGTTTGTACAGGCGGCGGGGCTACACCTTC. Protein: CASSLYRRRGYTF.

This clonotype was detected ten times or more. CDR3 DNA: TGTGCCAGCAGCCGGACTAGCGGGAGCTCCTACAATGAGCAGTTCTTC. Translated, it gives CASSRTSGSSYNEQFF. The chain couples TRBV12-3 or TRBV12-4 to TRBJ2-1, with 13 bases fitting TRBD2. Trimming removed 6 bases from V and 0 bases from J; junction bases left unmatched: 2. CDR3 length: 16 residues.

This clonotype was recorded many times. The J gene is TRBJ2-7, the V gene TRBV27; a possible D gene is TRBD1 (6 bases). The CDR3 sequence is 14 residues long. Germline V gene data show CDR1 as MNHEY and CDR2 as SMNVEV (reference sequence). V dropped 8 bases and J dropped 2 bases, with 16 bases sitting between them. CDR3 loop: CASQGFGGAYEQYF. DNA for the CDR3: TGTGCCAGCCAGGGGTTTGGGGGAGCCTACGAGCAGTACTTC.

This clonotype was counted at least ten times. This chain uses TRBV29-1 with TRBJ1-1; D is unclear. V shed 3 bases and J shed 12 bases, with 11 bases lying between them. The germline gives CDR1 SQVTM, CDR2 ANQGSEA. The CDR3 contains 10 residues. For the CDR3, the DNA is TGCAGCGTTGAGGCTCACTGGCCTTTCTTT. Its translation: CSVEAHWPFF.

This clonotype has just a few counts. The chain carries TRBV7-6 and TRBJ2-4, with D perhaps TRBD1 or TRBD2 (6 bases each). This CDR3 has 13 amino acids. Trimming left V 2 bases short and J 9 bases short, with 11 bases between. Germline CDR1 SGHVS, CDR2 FNYEAQ. CDR3 coding DNA: TGTGCCAGCAGCTTACTAGAGGGGGGCATTCAGTACTTC. Protein product: CASSLLEGGIQYF. The whole variable domain, filled in from reference TRBV7-6 and TRBJ2-4, reads GAGVSQSPRYKVTKRGQDVALRCDPISGHVSLYWYRQALGQGPEFLTYFNYEAQQDKSGLPNDRFSAERPEGSISTLTIQRTEQRDSAMYRCASSLLEGGIQYFGAGTRLSVL.

This rearrangement joins TRBV3-1 to TRBJ2-7; the D gene is possibly TRBD1 (6 bases). CDR3 length: 14 amino acids. Trimming cost V 1 base and J 2 bases, with 9 bases left between them. Germline CDR1 LGHDT, CDR2 YNNKEL (reference sequence). This CDR3 reads CASSQAYRAYEQYF. In DNA form, the CDR3 reads TGTGCCAGCAGCCAAGCTTACAGGGCCTACGAGCAGTACTTC.

This clonotype was seen repeatedly, ten times or more. The rearrangement links TRBV10-3 to TRBJ1-1; D is uncertain. With 6 bases removed from V and 1 base from J, the gap between germline ends came to 9 bases. CDR3 length equals 13 residues. The germline CDR1 and CDR2 sequences are ENHRY and SYGVKD. The CDR3 region has the DNA TGTGCCATCAGGGAGGACGGGAACACTGAAGCTTTCTTT. Translating it yields CAIREDGNTEAFF.

This clonotype was observed a few times. The chain links TRBV20-1 to TRBJ2-1, with 7 bases lining up with TRBD2. This CDR3 is built from 17 residues. V shed 0 bases, J shed 2 bases, and the junction held 10 bases outside the gene matches. Germline V gene sequence: CDR1 DFQATT, CDR2 SNEGSKA (reference sequence). The CDR3 DNA is TGCAGTGCTAGAGATTGGGGGGAGGGCTCCACCTACAATGAGCAGTTCTTC. Translating it yields CSARDWGEGSTYNEQFF.

This clonotype was counted a few times. The chain combines TRBV20-1 with TRBJ1-2; 8 bases fit TRBD1. V was clipped by 0 bases and J by 3 bases; unmatched bases: 9. The CDR3 runs to 16 residues. The germline V gene has CDR1 DFQATT and CDR2 SNEGSKA (reference sequence). The CDR3: CSAREAQGARYYGYTF. The CDR3 DNA reads TGCAGTGCTAGAGAGGCCCAGGGGGCGAGATACTATGGCTACACCTTC.

The chain has TRBV12-3 or TRBV12-4 and TRBJ1-1, with a possible D match to TRBD1 (5 bases). The CDR3 spans 14 residues. The V gene lost 5 bases and the J gene lost 3 bases, with 13 bases spanning the gap. CDR3 in amino acids: CASSQRQGYTEAFF. CDR3 bases: TGTGCCAGCAGTCAACGCCAGGGATACACTGAAGCTTTCTTT.

This clonotype was counted between two and nine times. V gene TRBV12-3 or TRBV12-4 combines with J gene TRBJ2-1; 9 nucleotides line up with TRBD2. Trimming cost V 5 bases and J 8 bases; bases outside gene matches: 7. This CDR3 region has 14 residues. CDR3 coding DNA: TGTGCCAGCAGTCTTAGCGGGAGTGGCTATGAGCAGTTCTTC. Translated: CASSLSGSGYEQFF.

The chain combines TRBV20-1 with TRBJ2-2; TRBD2 matches at 13 bases. This CDR3 is built from 18 residues. The V gene end was trimmed by 0 bases and the J gene end by 4 bases; junction bases not matched to a gene: 8. The germline gives CDR1 DFQATT, CDR2 SNEGSKA (reference sequence). The chain's CDR3 is CSARDPGLAGVFTGELFF. CDR3 sequence (DNA): TGCAGTGCTAGAGACCCCGGACTAGCGGGAGTATTCACCGGGGAGCTGTTTTTT.

In this sample, this clonotype turned up a few times. The chain has TRBV4-1 and TRBJ2-7; weak D call: TRBD1 (5 bases). Germline CDR1 is MGHRA and CDR2 is YSYEKL. The germline V and J ends were trimmed by 1 base and 2 bases, with 15 bases remaining between them. The CDR3 covers 16 residues. The CDR3 reads CASSQGPTGSAYEQYF. Here the CDR3 DNA reads TGCGCCAGCAGCCAAGGCCCTACAGGTTCGGCCTACGAGCAGTACTTC.

This clonotype has a handful of counts. CDR3 amino acids: CSARDRGLETQYF. The CDR3 DNA reads as TGCAGTGCTAGAGATAGGGGGCTAGAGACCCAGTACTTC. The chain uses TRBV20-1 and TRBJ2-5, with 7 bases aligning to TRBD1. Germline CDR1 DFQATT, CDR2 SNEGSKA (reference sequence). There are 13 residues in the CDR3. J gave up 4 bases and V 0 bases, and 2 bases lay outside the gene matches.

This clonotype was seen many times. The chain couples TRBV7-8 to TRBJ2-7; TRBD1 agrees at 11 bases. CDR3 length: 17 amino acids. The V gene end was trimmed by 5 bases and the J gene end by 4 bases; junction bases not matched to a gene: 13. Per the germline V gene, CDR1 is SGHVS and CDR2 is FQNEAQ. This CDR3 is CASSLRTSRDRGYEQYF. CDR3 in DNA: TGTGCCAGCAGCCTCCGGACATCCCGGGACAGGGGGTACGAGCAGTACTTC.

Worth noting for this clonotype: The CDR3 does not end in the conserved phenylalanine or tryptophan, so this is likely a read error. The V call is TRBV28, the J call TRBJ2-7; tentatively, D is TRBD1 (6 bases). V was pared by 2 bases and J by 2 bases, with 10 bases between. CDR3 size: 14 residues. Germline loops: CDR1 MDHEN, CDR2 SYDVKM. Here the CDR3 DNA reads TGTGCCAGCAGTTTACGGGACACCACCTACGAGCAGTACTCC. Translation gives CASSLRDTTYEQYS.

This clonotype was seen more than once but under ten times. This chain links TRBV14 with TRBJ1-2; perhaps TRBD1 as D (5 bases). Germline CDR1 reads SGHDN; CDR2 reads FVKESK. V was pared by 4 bases and J by 7 bases, with 13 bases between. CDR3 length: 13 amino acids. The CDR3: CASSPYGTGGYTF. In DNA form, the CDR3 reads TGTGCCAGCAGCCCCTACGGGACGGGTGGCTACACCTTC.

This clonotype was seen many times. The rearrangement links TRBV5-1 to TRBJ2-7, with 9 bases aligning to TRBD1. There are 15 residues in the CDR3. Germline CDR1 and CDR2: SGHRS and YFSETQ. Trimming removed 2 bases from V and 7 bases from J; junction bases left unmatched: 10. CDR3 coding DNA: TGCGCCAGCAGCTTTGATACCGGGACAGGGCGGGAGCAGTACTTC. Its translation is CASSFDTGTGREQYF.

This clonotype was picked up many times. The V and J genes are TRBV4-3 and TRBJ2-3; D uncertain. Germline V gives CDR1 LGHNA, CDR2 YSLEER. The CDR3 loop spans 13 amino acids. V was clipped by 1 base and J by 7 bases, with 9 bases between them. Written as DNA, the CDR3 is TGCGCCAGCAGCCAAGGGGTTGCTCATACGCAGTATTTT. It codes for CASSQGVAHTQYF.

As DNA, the CDR3 is TGTGCCAGCAGCTTAAAAGCGGGAAGTGGCGAGCAGTACTTC. This encodes CASSLKAGSGEQYF. The chain joins TRBV7-3 to TRBJ2-7, with TRBD2 matching 7 bases. Trimming at V came to 1 base and at J to 6 bases, leaving 6 bases not matched to a gene. Germline lookup yields CDR1 SGHTA and CDR2 FQGTGA. CDR3 size: 14 residues. The full variable domain, in which reference TRBV7-3 and TRBJ2-7 provide the parts outside the CDR3, is GAGVSQTPSNKVTEKGKYVELRCDPISGHTALYWYRQSLGQGPEFLIYFQGTGAADDSGLPNDRFFAVRPEGSVSTLKIQRTERGDSAVYLCASSLKAGSGEQYFGPGTRLTVT.

This clonotype was picked up many times. For the CDR3, the DNA is TGCGCCAGCAGCCAAGTTGGTCTCACAGATACGCAGTATTTT. Its protein is CASSQVGLTDTQYF. This chain joins TRBV4-3 and TRBJ2-3; D remains ambiguous. Germline V gene lookup returns CDR1 LGHNA and CDR2 YSLEER. The CDR3 sequence is 14 residues long. The germline V and J ends were trimmed by 1 base and 2 bases, with 7 bases remaining between them.

This clonotype was counted only a few times. The chain joins TRBV7-8 to TRBJ1-6; D not resolved. Trimming shortened V by 4 bases and J by 0 bases, and 16 bases separated the two germline ends. CDR1 and CDR2 from the germline V gene are SGHVS and FQNEAQ. The CDR3 runs to 18 residues. This CDR3 is CASSSLGKQSSYNSPLHF. In DNA form, the CDR3 reads TGTGCCAGCAGCTCGCTGGGCAAGCAGAGCTCCTATAATTCACCCCTCCACTTT.

There are many counts of this clonotype. The rearrangement links TRBV4-3 to TRBJ2-1, with a weak D call TRBD2 (6 bases). There are 14 residues in the CDR3. Germline loops: CDR1 LGHNA, CDR2 YSLEER. V was cut by 0 bases and J by 9 bases, with 12 bases left in between. CDR3 amino acids: CASSQEGGGSEQFF. The CDR3 bases are TGCGCCAGCAGCCAAGAAGGAGGAGGGAGTGAGCAGTTCTTC.

The V and J genes are TRBV5-1 and TRBJ2-3; 9 bases align to TRBD2. The CDR3 is 20 amino acids. Germline-derived CDR1 and CDR2 are SGHRS and YFSETQ. Trimming at V came to 4 bases and at J to 2 bases, leaving 20 bases not matched to a gene. CDR3 in DNA: TGCGCCAGCAGCGCGGGGGGGGCTAGCGGGGCATCTTCGTCCACAGATACGCAGTATTTT. The encoded protein is CASSAGGASGASSSTDTQYF.

This clonotype was recorded many times. V and J are TRBV10-3 and TRBJ2-2; unclear D gene. Germline lookup yields CDR1 ENHRY and CDR2 SYGVKD. This CDR3 contains 14 residues. Trimming stripped 4 bases from V and 1 base from J, with 7 bases between. CDR3 in amino acids: CAISVVENTGELFF. CDR3 bases: TGTGCCATCAGTGTTGTTGAGAACACCGGGGAGCTGTTTTTT.

CDR3 nucleotide sequence: TGCAGTGCCACCCGGGGGGCGAATGAAAAACTGTTTTTT. Translated, it gives CSATRGANEKLFF. The rearrangement links TRBV20-1 to TRBJ1-4; D possibly corresponds to TRBD1 (6 bases). The CDR3 is 13 amino acids. In germline, CDR1 is DFQATT, CDR2 SNEGSKA (reference sequence). V was clipped by 6 bases and J by 5 bases, with 13 bases between them.

This clonotype was seen more than once but under ten times. The chain carries TRBV29-1 and TRBJ1-4; D is undetermined. Germline V lookup: CDR1 SQVTM, CDR2 ANQGSEA. The V gene lost 5 bases and the J gene lost 0 bases, with 16 bases spanning the gap. This CDR3 is built from 16 residues. CDR3 in DNA: TGCAGCGTTTGGAGCCTCCCTGGAGCAACTAATGAAAAACTGTTTTTT. It codes for CSVWSLPGATNEKLFF.